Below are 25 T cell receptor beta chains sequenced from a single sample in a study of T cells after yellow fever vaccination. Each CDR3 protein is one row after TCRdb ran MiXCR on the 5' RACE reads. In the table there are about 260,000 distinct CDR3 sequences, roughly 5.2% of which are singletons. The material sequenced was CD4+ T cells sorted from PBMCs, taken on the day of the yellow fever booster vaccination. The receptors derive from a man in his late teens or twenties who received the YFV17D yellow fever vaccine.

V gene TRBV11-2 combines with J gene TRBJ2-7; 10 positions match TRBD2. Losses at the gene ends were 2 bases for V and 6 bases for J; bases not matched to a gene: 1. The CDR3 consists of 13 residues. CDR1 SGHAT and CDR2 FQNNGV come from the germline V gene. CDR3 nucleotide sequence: TGTGCCAGCAGCTTAAGACTAGCGGGCGAGCAGTACTTC. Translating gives CASSLRLAGEQYF.

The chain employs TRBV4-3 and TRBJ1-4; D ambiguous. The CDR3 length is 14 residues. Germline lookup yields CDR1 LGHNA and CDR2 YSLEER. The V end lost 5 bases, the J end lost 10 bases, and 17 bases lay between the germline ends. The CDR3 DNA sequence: TGCGCCAGCAGCTCCCTCACGCCCCCAGGAAAACTGTTTTTT. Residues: CASSSLTPPGKLFF.

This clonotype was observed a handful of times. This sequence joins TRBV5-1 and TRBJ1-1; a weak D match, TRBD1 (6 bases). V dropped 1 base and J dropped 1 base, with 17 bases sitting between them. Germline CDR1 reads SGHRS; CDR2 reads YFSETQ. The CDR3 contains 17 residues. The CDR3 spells CASSLTGTSRANTEAFF. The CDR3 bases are TGCGCCAGCAGCTTGACCGGGACAAGCCGAGCGAACACTGAAGCTTTCTTT.

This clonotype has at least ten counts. The CDR3 loop is CASTPRLGDTGELFF. The CDR3 DNA reads TGTGCCAGCACCCCCCGGCTGGGGGACACCGGGGAGCTGTTTTTT. The chain is built from TRBV7-2 and TRBJ2-2; perhaps D is TRBD1 or TRBD2 (5 bases each). The CDR3 contains 15 residues. The V and J ends lost 7 bases and 3 bases respectively, with 15 bases between them. Per the germline V gene, CDR1 is SGHTA and CDR2 is FQGNSA.

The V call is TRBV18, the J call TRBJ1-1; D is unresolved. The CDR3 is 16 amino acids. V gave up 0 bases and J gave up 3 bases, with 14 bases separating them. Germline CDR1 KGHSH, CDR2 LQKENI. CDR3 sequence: CASSPPGGNRDTEAFF. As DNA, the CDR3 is TGTGCCAGCTCACCACCGGGTGGGAATCGGGACACTGAAGCTTTCTTT. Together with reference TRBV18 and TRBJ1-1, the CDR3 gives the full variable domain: NAGVMQNPRHLVRRRGQEARLRCSPMKGHSHVYWYRQLPEEGLKFMVYLQKENIIDESGMPKERFSAEFPKEGPSILRIQQVVRGDSAAYFCASSPPGGNRDTEAFFGQGTRLTVV.

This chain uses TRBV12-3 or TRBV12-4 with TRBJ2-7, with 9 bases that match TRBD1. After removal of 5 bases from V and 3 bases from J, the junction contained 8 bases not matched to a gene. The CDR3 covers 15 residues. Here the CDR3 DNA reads TGTGCCAGCAGTCCCGGGACAGGGAATCACTACGAGCAGTACGTC. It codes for CASSPGTGNHYEQYV.

The CDR3 nucleotides are TGTGCCAGCAGGACCGGACAGGGGAACACTGAAGCTTTCTTT. This encodes CASRTGQGNTEAFF. This sequence joins TRBV7-9 and TRBJ1-1; 8 bases are a match to TRBD1. The trim removed 6 bases at V and 1 base at J, leaving 4 bases unmatched. Germline loops: CDR1 SEHNR, CDR2 FQNEAQ (reference sequence). CDR3 length: 14 residues.

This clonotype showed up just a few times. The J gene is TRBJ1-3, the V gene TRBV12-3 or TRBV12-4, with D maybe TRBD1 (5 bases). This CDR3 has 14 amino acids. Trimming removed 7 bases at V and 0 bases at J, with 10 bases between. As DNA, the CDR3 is TGTGCCAGCATCAGAGGGGACTCTGGAAACACCATATATTTT. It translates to CASIRGDSGNTIYF.

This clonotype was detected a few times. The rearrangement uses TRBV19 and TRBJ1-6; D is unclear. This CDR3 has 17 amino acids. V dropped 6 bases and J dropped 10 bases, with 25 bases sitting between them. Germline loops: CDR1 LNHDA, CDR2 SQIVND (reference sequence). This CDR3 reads CASRIASVRRPTSPLHF. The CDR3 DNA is TGTGCCAGTAGAATTGCTTCAGTTCGCCGTCCGACATCACCCCTCCACTTT.

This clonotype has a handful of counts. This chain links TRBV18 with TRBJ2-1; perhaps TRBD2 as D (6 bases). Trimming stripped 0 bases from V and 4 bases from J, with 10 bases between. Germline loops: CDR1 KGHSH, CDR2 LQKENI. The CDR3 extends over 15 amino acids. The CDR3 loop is CASSPPGGKYNEQFF. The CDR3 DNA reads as TGTGCCAGCTCACCACCGGGGGGAAAATACAATGAGCAGTTCTTC. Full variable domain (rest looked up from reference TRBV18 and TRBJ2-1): NAGVMQNPRHLVRRRGQEARLRCSPMKGHSHVYWYRQLPEEGLKFMVYLQKENIIDESGMPKERFSAEFPKEGPSILRIQQVVRGDSAAYFCASSPPGGKYNEQFFGPGTRLTVL.

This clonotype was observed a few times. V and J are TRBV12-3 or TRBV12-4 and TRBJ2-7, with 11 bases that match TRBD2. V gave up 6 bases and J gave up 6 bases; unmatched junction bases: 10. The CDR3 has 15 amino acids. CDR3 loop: CASRNTGTSGTEQYF. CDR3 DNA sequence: TGTGCCAGCAGGAACACCGGGACTAGCGGAACCGAGCAGTACTTC.

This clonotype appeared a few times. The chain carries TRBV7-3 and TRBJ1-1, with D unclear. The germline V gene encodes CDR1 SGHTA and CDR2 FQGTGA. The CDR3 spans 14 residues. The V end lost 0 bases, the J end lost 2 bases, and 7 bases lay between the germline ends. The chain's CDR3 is CASSLTSGNTEAFF. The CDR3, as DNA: TGTGCCAGCAGCTTAACGTCCGGCAACACTGAAGCTTTCTTT. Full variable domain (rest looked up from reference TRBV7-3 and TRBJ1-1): GAGVSQTPSNKVTEKGKYVELRCDPISGHTALYWYRQSLGQGPEFLIYFQGTGAADDSGLPNDRFFAVRPEGSVSTLKIQRTERGDSAVYLCASSLTSGNTEAFFGQGTRLTVV.

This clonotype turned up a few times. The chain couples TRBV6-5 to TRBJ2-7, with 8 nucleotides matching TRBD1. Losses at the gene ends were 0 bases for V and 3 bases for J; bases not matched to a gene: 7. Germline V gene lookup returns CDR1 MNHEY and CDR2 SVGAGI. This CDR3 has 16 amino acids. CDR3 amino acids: CASSYSGATGGYEQYF. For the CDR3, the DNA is TGTGCCAGCAGTTACTCGGGGGCTACAGGGGGCTACGAGCAGTACTTC.

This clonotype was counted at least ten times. CDR3: CASSLRLDSTGELFF. CDR3 DNA: TGCGCCAGCAGCTTGAGACTTGACAGCACCGGGGAGCTGTTTTTT. The chain recombines TRBV5-1 with TRBJ2-2, with D tentatively TRBD1 (5 bases). With 1 base removed from V and 4 bases from J, the gap between germline ends came to 11 bases. Germline V lookup: CDR1 SGHRS, CDR2 YFSETQ. This CDR3 region has 15 residues.

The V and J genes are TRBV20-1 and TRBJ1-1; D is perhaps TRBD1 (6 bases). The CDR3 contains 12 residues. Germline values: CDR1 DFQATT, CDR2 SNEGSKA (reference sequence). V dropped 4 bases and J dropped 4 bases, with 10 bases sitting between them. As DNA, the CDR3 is TGCAGTGCTATAACAGGGATCACTGAAGCTTTCTTT. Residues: CSAITGITEAFF.

Written as DNA, the CDR3 is TGTGCCTGGAGAGAAGTCGGCGGGGAGCTGTTTTTT. Residues: CAWREVGGELFF. The genes are TRBV30 and TRBJ2-2; unclear D gene. The CDR3 is made up of 12 amino acids. Germline V gene data show CDR1 as GTSNPN and CDR2 as SVGIG (reference sequence). V lost 3 bases to trimming and J lost 7 bases, with 9 bases between them.

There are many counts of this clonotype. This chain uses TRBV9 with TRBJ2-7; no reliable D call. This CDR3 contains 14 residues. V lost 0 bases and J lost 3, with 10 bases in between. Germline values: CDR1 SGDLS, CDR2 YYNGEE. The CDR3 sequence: CASSVAGSLYEQYF. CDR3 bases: TGTGCCAGCAGCGTAGCTGGCAGCCTCTACGAGCAGTACTTC.

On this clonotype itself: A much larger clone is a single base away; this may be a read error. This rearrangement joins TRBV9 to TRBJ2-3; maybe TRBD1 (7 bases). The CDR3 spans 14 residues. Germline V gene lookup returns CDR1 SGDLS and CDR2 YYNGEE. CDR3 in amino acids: CASTRGGGEDTLYF. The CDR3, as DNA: TGTGCCAGCACCCGTGGAGGGGGCGAGGATACGCTGTATTTT.

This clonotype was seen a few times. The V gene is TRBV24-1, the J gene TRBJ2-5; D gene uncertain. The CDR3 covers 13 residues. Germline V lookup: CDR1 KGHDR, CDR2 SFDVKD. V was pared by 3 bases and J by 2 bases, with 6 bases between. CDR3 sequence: CATSDRRQETQYF. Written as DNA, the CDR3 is TGTGCCACCAGTGATCGTCGGCAAGAGACCCAGTACTTC.

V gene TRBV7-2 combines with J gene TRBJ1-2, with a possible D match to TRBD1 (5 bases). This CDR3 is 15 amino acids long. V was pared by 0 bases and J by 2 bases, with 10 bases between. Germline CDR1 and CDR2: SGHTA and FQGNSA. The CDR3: CASSLAVGRNYGYTF. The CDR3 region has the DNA TGTGCCAGCAGCTTAGCGGTGGGGCGAAACTATGGCTACACCTTC.

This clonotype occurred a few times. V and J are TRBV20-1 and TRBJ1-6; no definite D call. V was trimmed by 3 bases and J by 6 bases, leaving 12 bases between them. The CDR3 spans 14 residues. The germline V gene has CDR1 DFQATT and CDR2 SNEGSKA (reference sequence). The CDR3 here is CSASAFLSNSPLHF. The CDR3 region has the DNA TGCAGTGCTAGCGCGTTTCTTTCTAATTCACCCCTCCACTTT.

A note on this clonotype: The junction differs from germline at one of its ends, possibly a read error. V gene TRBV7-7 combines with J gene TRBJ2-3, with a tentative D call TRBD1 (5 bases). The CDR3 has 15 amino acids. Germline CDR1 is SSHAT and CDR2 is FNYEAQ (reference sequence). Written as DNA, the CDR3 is TGTGCTAGCAGCTTAGGACACCCCCCCACAGATACGCAGTATTTT. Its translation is CASSLGHPPTDTQYF.

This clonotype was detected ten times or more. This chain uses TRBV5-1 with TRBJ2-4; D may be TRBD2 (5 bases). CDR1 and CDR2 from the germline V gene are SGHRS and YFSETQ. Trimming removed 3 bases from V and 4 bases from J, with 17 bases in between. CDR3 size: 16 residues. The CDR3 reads CASSYSRVGEKNIQYF. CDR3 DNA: TGCGCCAGCAGCTATTCTAGGGTTGGGGAGAAAAACATTCAGTACTTC.

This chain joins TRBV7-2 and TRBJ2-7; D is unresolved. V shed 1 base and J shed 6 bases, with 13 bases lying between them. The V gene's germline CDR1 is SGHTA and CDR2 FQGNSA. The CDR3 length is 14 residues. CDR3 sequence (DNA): TGTGCCAGCAGCTTAGTGGCGCCGTGGTCCGAGCAGTACTTC. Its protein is CASSLVAPWSEQYF.

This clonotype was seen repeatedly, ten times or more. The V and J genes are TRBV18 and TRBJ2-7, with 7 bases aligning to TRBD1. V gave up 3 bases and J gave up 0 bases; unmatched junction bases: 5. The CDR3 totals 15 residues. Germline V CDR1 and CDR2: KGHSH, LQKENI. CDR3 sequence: CASSPRQGSSYEQYF. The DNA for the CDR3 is TGTGCCAGCTCACCCAGACAGGGTAGCTCCTACGAGCAGTACTTC.